This T cell receptor (beta chain) came from a study of CD4 T cells in relation to SARS-CoV-2 and coronaviruses (dated by TCRdb to 2020 to 2022). For the wider study: Across all 12 patients in the full convalescent cohort, ages ranged from 21 to 72 years, with a median of 38. Of the roughly 12 convalescent patients, 8 were male and 4 were female, and two of the subjects were Hispanic. Using patient-derived lymphoblastoid cell lines, the shared crossreactive spike epitopes were mapped to their HLA restriction. At the level of individual TCR clonotypes, the study measured memory CD4+ T cell crossreactivity between SARS-CoV-2 spike protein and common cold coronavirus spike proteins. The Adaptive Biotechnologies TCR-sequencing kit was used to sequence samples from three pre-COVID donors and the naive versus memory experiments, while other data came from Illumina-based sequencing. For other donors in the study, expansion assays were sequenced with a different, Illumina-based TCR-beta assay. Study-wide findings and limitations: Small numbers of patients and of tested TCRs were a limitation of the study. Crossreactivity analysis was centred on spike protein, so crossreactivity against other viral proteins was not assessed. Sequencing naive versus memory cells indicated that the assay picks up memory recall responses, not primary responses primed during culture. Memory CD4+ clonotypes crossrecognizing SARS-CoV-2 and at least one common cold coronavirus spike were found in 60% to 75% of donors. Because no donor provided both pre-pandemic and post-infection samples, tracing the source of pre-existing responses was limited. Significantly weaker SARS-CoV-2-driven expansion was shown by crossreactive clones than by monoreactive clones, consistent with antigenic imprinting.

Deep-resolution immunoSEQ TCR-beta sequencing was performed on DNA from uncultured naive and memory CD4+ T cells. In the original analysis: Preprocessing removed nonproductive sequences and CDR3s not starting with C, not ending with F or W, or shorter than 7 amino acids. Cultured and uncultured naive and memory CD4+ repertoires were searched for CDR3s previously identified as spike- and CEF-reactive. CDR3 homology was quantified as pairwise Levenshtein distance, calculated with the stringdist R package after three terminal residues were trimmed from each end. This immuneACCESS table, as held by TCRdb, lists in-frame sequences with V and J called but not all clones. Of the missing ones, under half trace to an unresolved V gene in checked studies; the others have no known cause. That table gives V, J and clone size, and the DNA gave D and trimming. The sample data list tens of thousands of clones, and roughly 85% of these were observed just once. About 3.3% of the sample goes to the ten largest clones.

Naive and memory CD4+ T cells were separated from cryopreserved PBMCs by CD4 enrichment followed by EasySep naive CD4+ T cell enrichment. PBMCs were isolated from leukapheresis product or whole blood by Ficoll-Paque PLUS gradient centrifugation. PBMCs were either used fresh in the expansion assay or cryopreserved at -140 degrees C. The QIAamp Micro DNA Kit was used to extract genomic DNA from the CD4+ T cells. CDR1 LNHNV and CDR2 YYDKDF are derived from the germline V gene (reference sequence). Ends trimmed: V by 0 bases, J by 3 bases; bases unmatched to a gene: 7. Including cysteine and phenylalanine, the CDR3 has 18 amino acids. Only the CDR3 region is kept as DNA, spanning 54 bases read in frame from base 1. With respect to this clone: The antigen this receptor binds is unknown. No quality values exist for individual bases; no much larger clone is one base distant.

The chain is encoded by TRBV15 joined to TRBJ2-2, with 10 junctional bases fitting TRBD2. The sequence was collected from an adult with COVID-19. The sequenced material came from memory CD4+ T cells from PBMCs. The cell subset or site label on this specimen signifies: memory (non-naive) CD4+ T cells. The bases read TGTGCCACCAGCAGAGATATGGCCGGGACTAGCGACACCGGGGAGCTGTTTTTT. It translates as CATSRDMAGTSDTGELFF.